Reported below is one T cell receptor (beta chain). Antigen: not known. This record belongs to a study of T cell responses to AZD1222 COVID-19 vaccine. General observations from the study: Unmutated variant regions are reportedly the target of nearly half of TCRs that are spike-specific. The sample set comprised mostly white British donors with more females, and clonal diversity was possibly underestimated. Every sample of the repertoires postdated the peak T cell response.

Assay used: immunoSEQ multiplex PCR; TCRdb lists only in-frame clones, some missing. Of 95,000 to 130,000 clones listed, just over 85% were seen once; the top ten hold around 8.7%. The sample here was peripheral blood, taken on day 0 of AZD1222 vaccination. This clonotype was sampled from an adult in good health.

CDR3 bases: TGTGCCAGCAGCTTACAAGTTAATGAGCAGTTCTTC. Encoded protein: CASSLQVNEQFF. The chain couples TRBV11-1 to TRBJ2-1; D gene uncertain. V was pared by 2 bases and J by 7 bases, with 6 bases between. This CDR3 region has 12 residues. Germline V CDR1 and CDR2: SGHAT, FQDESV (reference sequence).